This T cell receptor (beta chain) originates from a study of PD-L1 blockade in urothelial cancer (dated by TCRdb to about 2017). At the level of the whole study: Therapy was started at some point between 2014 and 2016 for all patients, and atezolizumab 1,200 mg was administered intravenously every 3 weeks. The study, an exploratory multi-omic analysis, examined somatic, immune and clinical correlates of response to PD-L1 blockade with atezolizumab in urothelial cancer. Under 30 patients had pretreatment blood TCR-seq, some 24 had at least one posttreatment blood collection, and some 24 had tumor TCR-seq. Durable clinical benefit was defined as a progression-free survival longer than 6 months, and TCR features were additionally tested against progression-free survival and overall survival. About 85% of the 29 patients were identified as males with urothelial cancer of bladder origin, and a prior smoking history was reported by 18 of 29 patients. In the same patients, pretreatment tumors underwent whole exome sequencing and RNA sequencing in addition to TCR sequencing. Pretreatment tumor samples and matched peripheral blood, collected serially before and after atezolizumab treatment, underwent TCR sequencing. Eight to ten patients achieved durable clinical benefit and around 19 did not. An ECOG performance status of 0 or 1 was recorded for the patients, and 0 to 3 prior chemotherapy regimens had been received by the patients. Blood samples were analyzed at 3 weeks after treatment start (second dose) and at 6 weeks after treatment start. Blood samples gave median yields of approximately 130,000 T cells and 80,000 or so unique TCRs, along with a median clonality of approximately 0.084. Study-wide findings and limitations: Because the sample size was small (n of about 27) and many of the analyses were exploratory, the results are meant to be hypothesis-generating. Patients with durable benefit showed greater expansion of tumor-associated TCR clones in peripheral blood 3 weeks after starting treatment (n ≈ 23, p = 0.022). Improved progression-free and overall survival was associated with having pretreatment peripheral blood TCR clonality below the median.

Turning to this clone: The antigen it recognizes is unknown. No clone much larger than this one lies a single base away; base qualities are absent.

V loses 6 bases, J loses 0 bases, and the germline ends lie 9 bases apart. In the germline V gene, CDR1 corresponds to MDHEN and CDR2 to SYDVKM. The CDR3 runs 14 amino acids, cysteine and phenylalanine included. Only the CDR3 DNA is retained, 42 bases long and in frame from the first base. Each PCR received spiked-in synthetic TCR analog templates so that absolute template abundance could be estimated from read counts. TCRbeta CDR3 regions were amplified from genomic DNA with bias-controlled V and J gene primers using the immunoSEQ assay. Sequencing of rearranged TCRbeta segments was done at approximately 20X coverage. The source study handled its data this way. Sequencing errors were corrected by clustering, and CDR3s were annotated against IMGT so that V, D and J genes could be assigned. Downstream analyses used only productive TCRbeta rearrangements, leaving out any out-of-frame or stop-codon sequences. To compute clonality, Shannon entropy was normalized by the log of the number of unique productive sequences and then subtracted from one. Fisher's exact test with Benjamini-Hochberg correction, using a cutoff of adjusted p below 0.01, was how clones that differed between time points or between blood and tumor were identified. TCRdb took over this immuneACCESS table, retaining in-frame rearrangements with V and J assigned. Such tables are incomplete; in checked studies, under half of the missing clones stem from an unresolved V gene, and the remainder is unexplained. V and J calls and clone size come straight from that table; D and trimming were deduced from the DNA. Present in this sample are under 25,000 clones, more than 75% of which were seen just once. The ten largest clones represent roughly 10% of the sample.

The sample's time point label is to be understood as: peripheral blood 6 weeks after treatment start. The cohort included some 30 patients with locally advanced or metastatic urothelial carcinoma who were treated at Memorial Sloan Kettering on a trial protocol. Peripheral blood mononuclear cells were collected pretreatment and during treatment, at between 1 and 8 total time points per patient. The Qiagen DNeasy Blood extraction kit was used to purify genomic DNA from total PBMCs and tumor samples. Collected pretreatment and during treatment, PBMCs were isolated and stored as previously described. This receptor was taken from a woman aged 60-75 years with urothelial cancer. The receptor chain draws on TRBV28 and TRBJ1-5; TRBD1 is a weak D gene call, 5 bases matching. This specimen was PBMCs, taken around atezolizumab (anti-PD-L1) treatment. The CDR3 reads CASSRGGSNQPQHF. The DNA is as follows: TGTGCCAGCAGCCGGGGGGGTAGCAATCAGCCCCAGCATTTT.